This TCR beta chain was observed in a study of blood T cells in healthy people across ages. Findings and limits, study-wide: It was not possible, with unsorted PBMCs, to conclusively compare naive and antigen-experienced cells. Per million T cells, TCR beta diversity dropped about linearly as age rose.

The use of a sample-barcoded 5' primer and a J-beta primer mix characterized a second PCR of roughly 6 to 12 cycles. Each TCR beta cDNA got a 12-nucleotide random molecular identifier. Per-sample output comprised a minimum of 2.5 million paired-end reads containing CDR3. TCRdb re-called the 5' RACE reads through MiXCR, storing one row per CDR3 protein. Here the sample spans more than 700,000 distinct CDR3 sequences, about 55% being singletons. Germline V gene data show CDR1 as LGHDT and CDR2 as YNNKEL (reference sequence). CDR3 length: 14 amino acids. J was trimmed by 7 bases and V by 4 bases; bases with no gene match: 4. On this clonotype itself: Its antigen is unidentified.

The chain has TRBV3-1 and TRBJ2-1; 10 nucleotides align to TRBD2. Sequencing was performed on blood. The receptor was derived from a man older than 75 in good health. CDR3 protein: CASSRAGGANEQFF. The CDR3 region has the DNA TGTGCCAGCAGCCGAGCGGGAGGGGCGAATGAGCAGTTCTTC.